The TCR beta chain described here comes from a study of vaccination effects on CD4 cells after COVID-19. Looking at the study overall: Each participant received a vaccine that was either BNT162b2 or mRNA-1273, given as two doses.

When less than 11 days of culture had elapsed, CD4+ T cells were isolated. On day 3 and again on day 7, half the medium was replaced with IL-2 medium. For this clone: The antigen is unknown.

Whole-study findings and limits: At late timepoints after vaccination, vaccine- and infection-induced clones shrank markedly. A shortage of convalescent patients and an absence of early post-infection timepoints characterized the study.

TCRdb's copy holds only in-frame clones and misses some; the assay was immunoSEQ multiplex PCR. This sample yields more than 45,000 clones, of which 60% to 85% are seen a single time; 3% to 3.5% belongs to the top ten. This CDR3 has 18 residues. V was shortened by 6 bases and J by 5 bases, with 28 bases between the two germline ends. Germline V gene data show CDR1 as MDHEN and CDR2 as SYDVKM. The sequence came from a human donor who received a COVID-19 vaccine. The V gene is TRBV28, the J gene TRBJ2-5; D tentatively reads TRBD1 or TRBD2 (7 bases each). Material: CD4+ T cells from PBMCs cultured without peptide, obtained before COVID-19 vaccination. CDR3 protein: CASRRGPRGGREGETQYF. The DNA for the CDR3 is TGTGCCAGCAGGAGGGGGCCACGGGGCGGCAGGGAGGGTGAGACCCAGTACTTC.